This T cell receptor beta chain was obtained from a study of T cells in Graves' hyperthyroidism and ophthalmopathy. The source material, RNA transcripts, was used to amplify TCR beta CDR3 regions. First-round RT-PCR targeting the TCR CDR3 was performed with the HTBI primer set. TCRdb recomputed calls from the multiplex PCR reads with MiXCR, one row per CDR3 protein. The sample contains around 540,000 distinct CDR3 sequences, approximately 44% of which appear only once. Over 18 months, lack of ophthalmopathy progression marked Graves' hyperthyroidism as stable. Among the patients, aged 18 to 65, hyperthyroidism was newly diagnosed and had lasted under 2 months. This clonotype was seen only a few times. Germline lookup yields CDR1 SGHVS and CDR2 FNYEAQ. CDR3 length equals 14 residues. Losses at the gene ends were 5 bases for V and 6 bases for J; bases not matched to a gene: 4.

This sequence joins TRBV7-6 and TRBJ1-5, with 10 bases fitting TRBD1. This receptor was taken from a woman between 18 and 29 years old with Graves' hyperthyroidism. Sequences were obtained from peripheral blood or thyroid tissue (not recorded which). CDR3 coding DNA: TGTGCCAGCAGCGAGACAGGGGGCACTCAGCCCCAGCATTTT. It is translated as CASSETGGTQPQHF.